This is a list of T cell receptor beta chains from one sample in a study of blood T cell repertoires in COVID-19. TCRdb keeps only in-frame clones here, not all; method: immunoSEQ multiplex PCR. The data show about 19,000 clones, roughly 90% seen once. Sequencing used peripheral blood. The receptors stem from a human donor in a cohort sampled during active COVID-19. Both conserved end residues are part of each CDR3. D genes are given only for firm matches. Rows may omit the clone size; those that give it use once, few, many or a size class.

TRBD1 | few | TRBJ1-2 | TRBV10-3 | CAISVPRTGSPYGYTF | TGTGCCATCAGTGTCCCGCGGACAGGGAGTCCCTATGGCTACACCTTC
TRBD1 | - | TRBJ1-5 | TRBV19 | CASSTNGQGWNQPQHF | TGTGCCAGTAGTACCAATGGACAGGGTTGGAATCAGCCCCAGCATTTT
TRBD1 | - | TRBJ1-5 | TRBV7-2 | CASRPDRGWGQPQHF | TGTGCCAGCAGGCCCGACAGGGGGTGGGGTCAGCCCCAGCATTTT
TRBD2 | - | TRBJ2-3 | TRBV10-3 | CAISEASGDSTDTQYF | TGTGCCATCAGTGAGGCTAGCGGGGATAGCACAGATACGCAGTATTTT
- | - | TRBJ2-2 | TRBV6-5 | CASSYSMSGPGELFF | TGTGCCAGCAGTTACTCGATGTCGGGTCCCGGGGAGCTGTTTTTT
- | - | TRBJ2-7 | TRBV6-5 | CASSNQGSPYEQYF | TGTGCCAGCAGTAACCAGGGATCCCCCTACGAGCAGTACTTC
TRBD1 | - | TRBJ2-6 | TRBV27 | CASSLAGGLTGANVLTF | TGTGCCAGCAGTTTAGCAGGGGGCTTAACTGGGGCCAACGTCCTGACTTTC
- | - | TRBJ1-2 | TRBV29-1 | CSVEGEAFGYTF | TGCAGCGTTGAAGGGGAGGCGTTTGGCTACACCTTC
TRBD2 | - | TRBJ2-1 | TRBV11-3 | CASSFEWGGGNEQFF | TGTGCCAGCAGCTTTGAATGGGGGGGTGGCAATGAGCAGTTCTTC
TRBD2 | - | TRBJ2-1 | TRBV7-8 | CASSLAPYLQRGAYNEQFF | TGTGCCAGCAGCTTAGCGCCCTACCTACAGCGGGGGGCATACAATGAGCAGTTCTTC
- | - | TRBJ1-1 | TRBV30 | CAWSVGGDAGAEAFF | TGTGCCTGGAGTGTAGGGGGGGATGCAGGGGCTGAAGCTTTCTTT
TRBD1 | - | TRBJ2-6 | TRBV5-4 | CASRLDRQGADSGANVLTF | TGTGCCAGCAGGTTAGATAGACAGGGGGCGGACTCTGGGGCCAACGTCCTGACTTTC
TRBD1 | few | TRBJ1-2 | TRBV7-9 | CASSLQGAEYGYTF | TGTGCCAGCAGCCTACAGGGGGCGGAATATGGCTACACCTTC
TRBD2 | - | TRBJ2-3 | TRBV10-3 | CAISGDPGLAGPRDTQYF | TGTGCCATCAGTGGGGATCCGGGACTAGCGGGGCCACGAGATACGCAGTATTTT
TRBD2 | - | TRBJ2-1 | TRBV7-9 | CASSLIKVTSGSNEQFF | TGTGCCAGCAGCTTAATTAAAGTGACTAGCGGGTCGAATGAGCAGTTCTTC
TRBD2 | - | TRBJ2-3 | TRBV29-1 | CSVATSGLTDTQYF | TGCAGCGTGGCTACTAGCGGGCTCACAGATACGCAGTATTTT
- | - | TRBJ1-6 | TRBV19 | CAGSWLGGSPLHF | TGTGCCGGGTCTTGGTTAGGAGGATCGCCCCTCCACTTT
TRBD2 | - | TRBJ2-1 | TRBV27 | CASSLWGEGSYNEQFF | TGTGCCAGCAGTTTATGGGGGGAGGGCTCCTACAATGAGCAGTTCTTC
TRBD1 | - | TRBJ1-2 | TRBV7-3 | CASSFTGTGGLESGYTF | TGTGCCAGCAGCTTTACCGGGACAGGGGGGTTAGAATCTGGCTACACCTTC
- | - | TRBJ2-1 | TRBV19 | CASSQRIYNEQFF | TGTGCCAGTAGTCAGCGGATCTACAATGAGCAGTTCTTC
TRBD2 | - | TRBJ2-1 | TRBV5-4 | CASSLAGGGAVHEQFF | TGTGCCAGCAGCTTGGCCGGCGGGGGGGCCGTGCATGAGCAGTTCTTC
- | - | TRBJ2-1 | TRBV2 | CASGAGGTGVTGSGQFF | TGTGCCAGTGGGGCCGGGGGAACCGGGGTCACTGGGAGTGGGCAGTTCTTC
- | - | TRBJ2-3 | TRBV5-6 | CASSFPGTDTQYF | TGTGCCAGCAGCTTCCCAGGCACAGATACGCAGTATTTT
- | - | TRBJ1-4 | TRBV15 | CATRREVVGAVGEKLFF | TGTGCCACCAGAAGAGAGGTGGTTGGGGCGGTGGGGGAAAAACTGTTTTTT
TRBD1 | - | TRBJ2-1 | TRBV3-1/TRBV3-2 | CASSPKPDRDNEQFF | TGTGCCAGCAGCCCCAAACCGGACAGGGACAATGAGCAGTTCTTC
- | - | TRBJ2-4 | TRBV6-4 | CASSLAKNIQYF | TGTGCCAGCAGTCTAGCCAAAAACATTCAGTACTTC
- | medium-sized | TRBJ2-7 | TRBV9 | CASSVEHYSYEQYF | TGTGCCAGCAGCGTAGAACATTACTCCTACGAGCAGTACTTC
- | once | TRBJ1-2 | TRBV3-1/TRBV3-2 | CASSHGGLGGYTF | TGTGCCAGCAGCCACGGAGGATTGGGTGGCTACACCTTC
TRBD2 | - | TRBJ2-7 | TRBV12-3/TRBV12-4 | CASRAGVYEQYF | TGTGCCAGCAGAGCGGGGGTCTACGAGCAGTACTTC
TRBD1 | once | TRBJ2-7 | TRBV3-1/TRBV3-2 | CASSRQGTTYEQYF | TGTGCCAGCAGTCGACAGGGGACAACCTACGAGCAGTACTTC
- | few | TRBJ1-6 | TRBV19 | CASSIGFGDSPLHF | TGTGCCAGTAGTATCGGTTTCGGAGATTCACCCCTCCACTTT
TRBD1 | - | TRBJ1-2 | TRBV12-3/TRBV12-4 | CASSSPGQIGYTF | TGTGCCAGCAGTTCCCCGGGACAGATTGGCTACACCTTC
- | - | TRBJ1-2 | TRBV2 | CASTQSGLYGYTF | TGTGCCAGCACCCAAAGTGGGCTTTATGGCTACACCTTC
TRBD1 | - | TRBJ2-7 | TRBV3-1/TRBV3-2 | CASSLLTNRDRGNEQYF | TGTGCCAGCAGCCTATTAACTAACCGGGACAGGGGCAACGAGCAGTACTTC
TRBD1 | - | TRBJ2-4 | TRBV10-3 | CAISEKDREVAKNIQYF | TGTGCCATCAGTGAAAAAGACAGGGAAGTAGCCAAAAACATTCAGTACTTC
TRBD1 | - | TRBJ1-2 | TRBV7-8 | CASSLGAGGAHGYTF | TGTGCCAGCAGCTTAGGGGCAGGGGGTGCGCATGGCTACACCTTC
TRBD1 | - | TRBJ1-2 | TRBV6-5 | CASRLPTGYGYTF | TGTGCCAGCAGACTTCCGACAGGGTATGGCTACACCTTC
TRBD1 | - | TRBJ2-2 | TRBV6-6 | CASSRDRGSGELFF | TGTGCCAGCAGTAGGGACAGGGGATCCGGGGAGCTGTTTTTT
- | - | TRBJ1-5 | TRBV6-4 | CASSDVPGNQPQHF | TGTGCCAGCAGTGACGTGCCGGGCAATCAGCCCCAGCATTTT
TRBD1 | - | TRBJ2-6 | TRBV6-4 | CASSDSTGGTGANVLTF | TGTGCCAGCAGTGACTCGACAGGGGGCACTGGGGCCAACGTCCTGACTTTC
- | - | TRBJ2-5 | TRBV24-1 | CATSEGGEETQYF | TGTGCCACCAGTGAGGGCGGGGAGGAGACCCAGTACTTC
TRBD1 | - | TRBJ1-1 | TRBV19 | CASRWDRGGNTEAFF | TGTGCCAGTAGATGGGACAGGGGAGGGAACACTGAAGCTTTCTTT
- | - | TRBJ2-7 | TRBV21-1 | CASSKDFRTGTEQYF | TGTGCCAGCAGCAAAGATTTCCGGACAGGGACCGAGCAGTACTTC
- | - | TRBJ2-2 | TRBV6-5 | CASRRGQNTGELFF | TGTGCCAGCAGAAGAGGACAGAACACCGGGGAGCTGTTTTTT
- | - | TRBJ1-2 | TRBV4-2 | CASSRAPQEGYLNYGYTF | TGTGCCAGCAGCCGAGCTCCTCAGGAAGGCTACCTGAACTATGGCTACACCTTC
TRBD2 | - | TRBJ2-2 | TRBV7-9 | CASTPIGRAHGAGELFF | TGTGCCAGCACCCCAATTGGGAGGGCCCATGGGGCCGGGGAGCTGTTTTTT
- | - | TRBJ1-5 | TRBV2 | CASSEGQISNQPQHF | TGTGCCAGCAGTGAAGGACAGATTAGCAATCAGCCCCAGCATTTT
TRBD2 | - | TRBJ2-1 | TRBV5-1 | CASSFKRGPYNEQFF | TGCGCCAGCAGCTTCAAGCGGGGACCCTACAATGAGCAGTTCTTC
- | - | TRBJ1-2 | TRBV30 | CAWSVNRASYTF | TGTGCCTGGAGTGTAAACAGGGCCTCGTACACCTTC
- | - | TRBJ1-6 | TRBV30 | CAWSLNESPLHF | TGTGCCTGGAGTCTGAATGAGTCACCCCTCCACTTT
- | - | TRBJ1-2 | TRBV5-6 | CASSFDRGIGYGYTF | TGTGCCAGCAGCTTCGATCGGGGAATCGGTTATGGCTACACCTTC
- | - | TRBJ2-5 | TRBV30 | CAWSPLLTSTETQYF | TGTGCCTGGAGTCCCCTCCTGACTAGTACGGAGACCCAGTACTTC
- | - | TRBJ1-5 | TRBV30 | CAWSLQGNQPQHF | TGTGCCTGGAGTTTACAGGGAAATCAGCCCCAGCATTTT
TRBD1 | - | TRBJ2-1 | TRBV19 | CASSIGTGSYNEQFF | TGTGCCAGTAGTATCGGGACAGGGTCCTACAATGAGCAGTTCTTC
- | - | TRBJ2-7 | TRBV5-4 | CASSLAAGSYEQYF | TGTGCCAGCAGCTTGGCGGCAGGCTCCTACGAGCAGTACTTC
- | - | TRBJ2-4 | TRBV5-5 | CASSLMSGGSGYSGYF | TGTGCCAGCAGCTTGATGTCCGGGGGAAGCGGGTATTCAGGGTACTTC
TRBD1 | - | TRBJ1-5 | TRBV2 | CASTDRGRSQPQHF | TGTGCCAGCACCGACAGGGGGCGTAGTCAGCCCCAGCATTTT
- | once | TRBJ1-5 | TRBV16 | CASSQSSSNQPQHF | TGTGCCAGCAGCCAATCGAGTAGCAATCAGCCCCAGCATTTT
- | - | TRBJ2-7 | TRBV6-5 | CASSSTGGHKNEQYF | TGTGCCAGCAGTTCAACTGGGGGACATAAGAACGAGCAGTACTTC
- | - | TRBJ1-1 | TRBV5-6 | CASSLVRGSGNTEAFF | TGTGCCAGCAGCTTGGTCAGGGGAAGTGGGAACACTGAAGCTTTCTTT